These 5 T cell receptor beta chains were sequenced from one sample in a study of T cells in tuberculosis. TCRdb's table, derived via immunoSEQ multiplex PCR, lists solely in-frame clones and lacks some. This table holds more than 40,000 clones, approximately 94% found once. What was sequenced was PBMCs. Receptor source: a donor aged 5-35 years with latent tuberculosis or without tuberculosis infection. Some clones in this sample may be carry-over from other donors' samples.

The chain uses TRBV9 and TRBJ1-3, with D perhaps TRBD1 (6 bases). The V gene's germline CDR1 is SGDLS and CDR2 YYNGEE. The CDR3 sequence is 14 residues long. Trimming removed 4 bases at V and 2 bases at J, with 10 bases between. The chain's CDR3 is CASSPRTAGNTIYF. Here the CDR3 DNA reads TGTGCCAGCAGCCCCCGGACAGCTGGAAACACCATATATTTT.

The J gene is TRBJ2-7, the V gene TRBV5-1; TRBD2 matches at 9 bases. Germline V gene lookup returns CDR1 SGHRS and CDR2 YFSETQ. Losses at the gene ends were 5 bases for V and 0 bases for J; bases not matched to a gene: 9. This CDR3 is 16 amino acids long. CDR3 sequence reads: CASSLAIAGASYEQYF. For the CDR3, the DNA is TGCGCCAGCAGTCTGGCTATAGCGGGAGCCTCCTACGAGCAGTACTTC. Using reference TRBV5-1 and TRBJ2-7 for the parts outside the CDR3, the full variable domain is KAGVTQTPRYLIKTRGQQVTLSCSPISGHRSVSWYQQTPGQGLQFLFEYFSETQRNKGNFPGRFSGRQFSNSRSEMNVSTLELGDSALYLCASSLAIAGASYEQYFGPGTRLTVT.

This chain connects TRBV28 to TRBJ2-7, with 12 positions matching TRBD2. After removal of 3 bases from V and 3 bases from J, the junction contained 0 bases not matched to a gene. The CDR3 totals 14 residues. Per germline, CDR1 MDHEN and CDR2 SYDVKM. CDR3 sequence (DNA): TGTGCCAGCAGTTTGGGACTAGCGGGCTACGAGCAGTACTTC. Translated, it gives CASSLGLAGYEQYF. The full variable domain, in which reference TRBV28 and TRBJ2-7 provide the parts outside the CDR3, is DVKVTQSSRYLVKRTGEKVFLECVQDMDHENMFWYRQDPGLGLRLIYFSYDVKMKEKGDIPEGYSVSREKKERFSLILESASTNQTSMYLCASSLGLAGYEQYFGPGTRLTVT.

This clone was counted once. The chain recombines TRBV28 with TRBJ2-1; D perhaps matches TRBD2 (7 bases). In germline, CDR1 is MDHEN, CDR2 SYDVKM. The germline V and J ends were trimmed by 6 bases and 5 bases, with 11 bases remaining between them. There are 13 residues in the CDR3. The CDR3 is CASRGGGNNEQFF. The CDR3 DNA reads TGTGCCAGCAGAGGGGGGGGTAACAATGAGCAGTTCTTC.

CDR3 amino acids: CATRDSKNIQYF. The CDR3 DNA is TGTGCCACCAGGGACAGCAAAAACATTCAGTACTTC. The chain joins TRBV6-5 to TRBJ2-4, with 7 bases identical to TRBD1. Germline V CDR1 and CDR2: MNHEY, SVGAGI. The CDR3 has 12 amino acids. Unmatched junction bases numbered 3, after V lost 10 bases and J lost 3 bases.